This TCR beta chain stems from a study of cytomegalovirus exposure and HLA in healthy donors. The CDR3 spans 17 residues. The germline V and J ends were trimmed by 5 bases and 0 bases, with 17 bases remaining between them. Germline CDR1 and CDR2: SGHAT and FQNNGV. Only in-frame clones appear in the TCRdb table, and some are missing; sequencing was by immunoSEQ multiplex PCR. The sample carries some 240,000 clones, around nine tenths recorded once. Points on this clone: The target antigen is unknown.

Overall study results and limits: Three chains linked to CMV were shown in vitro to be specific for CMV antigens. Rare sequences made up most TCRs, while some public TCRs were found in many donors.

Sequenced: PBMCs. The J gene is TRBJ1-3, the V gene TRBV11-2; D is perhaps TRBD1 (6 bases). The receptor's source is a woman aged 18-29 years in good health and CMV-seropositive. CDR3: CASSQRGGITSGNTIYF. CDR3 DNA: TGTGCCAGCAGCCAACGAGGGGGAATTACCTCTGGAAACACCATATATTTT.